The clone carrying this T cell receptor (beta chain) has a handful of counts. As yet, its antigen is unknown. This CDR3 spans 13 amino acids. V dropped 6 bases and J dropped 4 bases, with 12 bases sitting between them. The germline CDR1 and CDR2 sequences are MDHEN and SYDVKM. PCR employed 60 Vbeta and 13 Jbeta primers. In the original analysis: In a later analysis, some 10 million of 75 million to 90 million unique beta chains occurred in at least two donors. Clones were sequenced by immunoSEQ multiplex PCR, and TCRdb holds only the in-frame ones, with some missing. The V and J calls and the clone size are those of that table, but D and trimming were determined from the DNA. The sample holds 190,000 or so clones, around four fifths seen once. These data come from a study of cytomegalovirus exposure and HLA in healthy donors. Broader study findings: Rarity held for most TCR sequences, but there were some public TCRs that occurred in many donors. Later analysis suggested links between common viral pathogens and several top significant clusters.

V gene TRBV28 combines with J gene TRBJ1-1, with D possibly matching TRBD1 (5 bases). The TCR sequence derives from a man aged 50-60 years in good health and CMV-seronegative. The sequencing input was PBMCs. The CDR3 region has the DNA TGTGCCAGCAGAATCAGGGTTGCCACTGAAGCTTTCTTT. Protein sequence: CASRIRVATEAFF.